This T cell receptor (beta chain) originates from a study of beta chain features in type 1 diabetes. The CDR3 length is 15 residues. Germline V gene lookup returns CDR1 MNHEY and CDR2 SVGAGI. V was pared by 2 bases and J by 1 base, with 11 bases between. One heparinised blood draw, averaging roughly 110 mL, came from each donor. Investigators reverse transcribed all isolated RNA, so they sequenced expressed TCRB transcripts. Using immunoSEQ multiplex PCR, the repertoire was profiled, and TCRdb retains in-frame clones only, with some absent. The sample lists 400,000 to 550,000 clones, more than 9.5% occurring once.

The sequence came from a woman between 18 and 29 years old in good health. What was sequenced was naive CD4+ T cells from blood. The rearrangement joins TRBV6-5 to TRBJ1-1; D not certain. In DNA form, the CDR3 reads TGTGCCAGCAGTTACGGGCGGAAGGCGAACACTGAAGCTTTCTTT. The encoded protein is CASSYGRKANTEAFF.